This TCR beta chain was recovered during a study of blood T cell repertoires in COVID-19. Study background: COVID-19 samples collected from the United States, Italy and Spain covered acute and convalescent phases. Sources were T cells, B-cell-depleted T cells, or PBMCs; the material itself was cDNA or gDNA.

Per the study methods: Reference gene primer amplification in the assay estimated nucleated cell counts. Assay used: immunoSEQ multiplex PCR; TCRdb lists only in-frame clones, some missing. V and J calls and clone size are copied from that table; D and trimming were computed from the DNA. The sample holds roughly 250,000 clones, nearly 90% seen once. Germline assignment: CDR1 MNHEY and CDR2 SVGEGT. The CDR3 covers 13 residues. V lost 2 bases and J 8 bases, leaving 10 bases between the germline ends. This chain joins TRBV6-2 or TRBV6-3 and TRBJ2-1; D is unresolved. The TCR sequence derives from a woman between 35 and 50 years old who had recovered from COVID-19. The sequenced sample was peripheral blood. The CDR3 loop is CASSYPLLYEQFF. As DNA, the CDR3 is TGTGCCAGCAGTTACCCCCTTCTCTATGAGCAGTTCTTC.